This note documents a single TCR beta chain sequence. The split of CD4+ cells yielded CD45RA+ naive and CD45RA-negative memory subsets. This specimen belongs to a study of shared clonotypes between healthy human individuals. TCRdb keeps only in-frame clones here, not all; method: immunoSEQ multiplex PCR. The table lists approximately 640,000 clones, 72% of them singletons, with around 2% in the top ten. The CDR3 extends over 14 amino acids. CDR1 MGHDK and CDR2 SYGVNS come from the germline V gene. V lost 2 bases and J lost 0, with 5 bases in between. The TCR was taken from a woman aged 30 to 39 in good health. The chain carries TRBV25-1 and TRBJ2-4; D is unresolved. What was sequenced was memory CD4+ T cells sorted from blood. The subset denotes: CD45RA-negative fraction. CDR3 in DNA: TGTGCCAGCAGTGAACCCGCAGCCAAAAACATTCAGTACTTC. Translating it yields CASSEPAAKNIQYF.